The present T cell receptor beta chain was sequenced within a study of neurological immune-mediated disorders. Study-level results: Subjects shared no identical expanded-clone CDR3 amino acid sequences, suggesting private TCR-beta repertoires in all groups. For the multiple sclerosis repertoire cluster, no association with any clinical or MRI feature was found.

cDNA was made by 5'RACE with 10-nucleotide random UMIs. TCRdb used MiXCR to reprocess the 5' RACE reads, holding one entry per CDR3 protein. The data contain roughly 59,000 distinct CDR3 sequences, approximately 5.1% of them singletons. This clonotype was seen many times. Its antigen is unidentified. The sample consisted of PBMCs. This TCR was recovered from a human donor with multiple sclerosis. The donor label of this sample is uncertain.

CDR3 bases: TGCGCCAGCAGCCCCTACGGGGCGAACACTGAAGCTTTCTTT. Translation: CASSPYGANTEAFF. The chain employs TRBV5-1 and TRBJ1-1, with D maybe TRBD1 (5 bases). The ends were cut back, 4 bases at V and 1 base at J, with 11 bases in the middle. The germline gives CDR1 SGHRS, CDR2 YFSETQ. CDR3 length equals 14 residues.